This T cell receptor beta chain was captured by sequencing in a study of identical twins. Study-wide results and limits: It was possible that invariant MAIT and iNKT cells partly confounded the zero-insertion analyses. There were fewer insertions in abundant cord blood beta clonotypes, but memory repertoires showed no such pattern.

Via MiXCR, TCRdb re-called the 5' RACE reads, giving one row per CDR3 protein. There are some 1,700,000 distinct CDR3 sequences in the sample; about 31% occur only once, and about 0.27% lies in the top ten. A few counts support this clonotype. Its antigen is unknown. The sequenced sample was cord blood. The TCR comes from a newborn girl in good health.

In nucleotides, the CDR3 is TGCAGTGCTAGGGGAGGAGTCAATTCACCCCTCCACTTT. Its protein product is CSARGGVNSPLHF. The chain combines TRBV20-1 with TRBJ1-6; D call uncertain. V was trimmed by 3 bases and J by 7 bases, leaving 10 bases between them. Germline V CDR1 and CDR2: DFQATT, SNEGSKA (reference sequence). The length of the CDR3 is 13 residues.